Presented here are 25 T cell receptor beta chains from one specimen sequenced in a study of regulatory T cells in long-lasting Graves disease. Described time point: newly diagnosed GD, antithyroid drugs for less than 3 months. PBMCs provided the RNA from which the TCR library was made. Investigators prepared the TCR beta libraries by applying iRepertoire HTBI primers and Arm-PCR of CDR3 regions. TCRdb reanalysed the multiplex PCR reads using MiXCR and keeps one entry per CDR3 protein. The profile shows around 240,000 distinct CDR3 sequences, around a sixth of them singletons. The sample was also reused in another study, on T cells in Graves' hyperthyroidism and ophthalmopathy.

Specimen: peripheral blood mononuclear cells (PBMCs), collected at new diagnosis, from a patient treated with antithyroid drugs. The source of these receptors is a woman younger than 45 with Graves disease.

In its sample, this clonotype was seen many times. The chain carries TRBV12-5 and TRBJ1-2; 8 bases align to TRBD1. The CDR3 loop spans 16 amino acids. Trimming cost V 3 bases and J 4 bases; bases outside gene matches: 10. In germline, CDR1 is LGHNT, CDR2 FRNRAP. In nucleotides, the CDR3 is TGTGCTAGTGGTTTCACGAGACAGGGGATGGGCTATGGCTACACCTTC. Residues: CASGFTRQGMGYGYTF.

This clonotype occurred many times. This sequence joins TRBV4-2 and TRBJ1-1; TRBD1 agrees at 9 bases. Germline CDR1 reads LGHNA; CDR2 reads YNFKEQ. This CDR3 has 15 amino acids. Losses at the gene ends were 2 bases for V and 4 bases for J; bases not matched to a gene: 5. The CDR3 bases are TGTGCCAGCAGCCAACTACAGGGGGCTGGCACTGAAGCTTTCTTT. Its translation: CASSQLQGAGTEAFF.

This clonotype came up a few times. The gene calls are TRBV24-1 and TRBJ2-2; D gene ambiguous. Trimming cost V 6 bases and J 4 bases, with 5 bases left between them. In germline, CDR1 is KGHDR, CDR2 SFDVKD. The CDR3 loop spans 12 amino acids. The CDR3 sequence: CATSRSTGELFF. Written as DNA, the CDR3 is TGTGCCACCAGTCGGAGCACCGGGGAGCTGTTTTTT.

This clonotype was found many times. The chain has TRBV7-2 and TRBJ2-3; D ambiguous. V was cut by 1 base and J by 4 bases, with 6 bases left in between. The CDR3 is made up of 13 amino acids. Germline lookup yields CDR1 SGHTA and CDR2 FQGNSA. CDR3 DNA sequence: TGTGCCAGCAGCTTAGTCCTCGCAGATACGCAGTATTTT. Translated, it gives CASSLVLADTQYF.

A remark on this clonotype: A far larger clone is only one base removed, so a read error is likely. This chain links TRBV20-1 with TRBJ2-7, with 7 positions matching TRBD1. The CDR3 covers 13 residues. V was clipped by 3 bases and J by 7 bases; unmatched bases: 9. The germline CDR1 and CDR2 sequences are DFQATT and SNEGSKA (reference sequence). CDR3 in DNA: TGCAGTGCTAGCCGGGACAGCTACAATGAGCAGTACTTC. It codes for CSASRDSYNEQYF.

V is TRBV20-1 and J is TRBJ1-2; 7 positions match TRBD1. This CDR3 spans 12 amino acids. Unmatched junction bases numbered 7, after V lost 5 bases and J lost 7 bases. Germline assignment: CDR1 DFQATT and CDR2 SNEGSKA (reference sequence). As DNA, the CDR3 is TGCAGTGCTCCAGACAGGGAGGGTGGCTACACCTTC. This translates into CSAPDREGGYTF.

This clonotype occurred many times. This chain links TRBV6-1 with TRBJ1-2; no clear D. The CDR3 totals 11 residues. Germline V gives CDR1 MNHNS, CDR2 SASEGT. V lost 11 bases to trimming and J lost 4 bases, with 11 bases between them. The CDR3 protein is CAAQDGYGYTF. CDR3 nucleotide sequence: TGTGCCGCCCAGGACGGCTATGGCTACACCTTC.

Ten or more counts support this clonotype. The chain recombines TRBV20-1 with TRBJ1-1, with a possible D match to TRBD1 (5 bases). CDR1 and CDR2 (germline): DFQATT, SNEGSKA (reference sequence). The CDR3 consists of 13 residues. Trimming stripped 6 bases from V and 3 bases from J, with 14 bases between. The CDR3, as DNA: TGCAGTGCAACCTCAGGGAGGGACACTGAAGCTTTCTTT. Amino acids: CSATSGRDTEAFF.

This clonotype was detected many times. V gene TRBV6-1 combines with J gene TRBJ1-5; D may be TRBD1 (6 bases). V shed 1 base and J shed 3 bases, with 13 bases lying between them. Per the germline V gene, CDR1 is MNHNS and CDR2 is SASEGT. CDR3 length: 16 residues. The CDR3 is CASSEGRGGHNQPQHF. CDR3 sequence (DNA): TGTGCCAGCAGTGAAGGCAGGGGAGGGCACAATCAGCCCCAGCATTTT.

This chain links TRBV7-3 with TRBJ2-3, with TRBD2 matching 16 bases. TRBJ2-1 matches the DNA end more closely, so the J call is doubtful. CDR3 size: 16 residues. CDR1 and CDR2 (germline): SGHTA, FQGTGA. The CDR3 nucleotides read TGTGCCAGCAGCCCGGGACTAGCGGGGGGGCCTTATGAGCAGTTCTTC. It translates to CASSPGLAGGPYEQFF.

This clonotype was picked up many times. CDR3 bases: TGTGCCAGCAGTCCGCCGGGGGGGTACACCGGGGAGCTGTTTTTT. It encodes CASSPPGGYTGELFF. The genes are TRBV3-1 and TRBJ2-2, with 8 bases fitting TRBD2. Germline CDR1 reads LGHDT; CDR2 reads YNNKEL (reference sequence). The junction had 6 bases not matched to a gene; V was cut back by 6 bases and J by 3 bases. CDR3 size: 15 residues.

This clonotype was counted a few times. The V call is TRBV7-9, the J call TRBJ1-4; possible D gene TRBD1, 5 bases. Germline V gene sequence: CDR1 SEHNR, CDR2 FQNEAQ (reference sequence). Trimming took 1 base from V and 7 from J, leaving 13 bases between them. The CDR3 runs 15 residues. The CDR3 reads CASSLVIWGFEKLFF. DNA of the CDR3: TGTGCCAGCAGCTTAGTGATATGGGGCTTTGAAAAACTGTTTTTT. Using reference TRBV7-9 and TRBJ1-4 for the parts outside the CDR3, the full variable domain is DTGVSQNPRHKITKRGQNVTFRCDPISEHNRLYWYRQTLGQGPEFLTYFQNEAQLEKSRLLSDRFSAERPKGSFSTLEIQRTEQGDSAMYLCASSLVIWGFEKLFFGSGTQLSVL.

Comments on this clonotype: This is likely a read error, given that the CDR3 carries no conserved phenylalanine or tryptophan at its end. For the CDR3, the DNA is TGTGCCAGCTCACGAAACACGGATACGCAGTATATT. Protein product: CASSRNTDTQYI. The J gene is TRBJ2-3, the V gene TRBV18; no clear D gene. From germline, CDR1 is KGHSH and CDR2 LQKENI. V was shortened by 4 bases and J by 6 bases, with 8 bases between the two germline ends. The CDR3 is 12 amino acids.

Points on this clonotype: Since a far larger clone is one base different, this is likely a read error. This chain joins TRBV7-9 and TRBJ2-3; 7 bases align to TRBD2. The junction had 18 bases not matched to a gene; V was cut back by 5 bases and J by 4 bases. This CDR3 region has 18 residues. Germline CDR1 reads SEHNR; CDR2 reads FQNEAQ (reference sequence). The CDR3, as DNA: TGTGCCAGCAGCAGAGAGGTTTCGGGGGGACCAACGTCAGATACGCAGTATTTT. Translation: CASSREVSGGPTSDTQYF.

V gene TRBV20-1 combines with J gene TRBJ2-7, with D tentatively TRBD2 (6 bases). V shed 3 bases and J shed 3 bases, with 9 bases lying between them. The CDR3 has 12 residues. CDR1 is DFQATT, CDR2 SNEGSKA, per germline (reference sequence). The CDR3 DNA sequence: TGCAGTGCTAGTAGGGACTTCTACGAGCAGTACTTC. It specifies CSASRDFYEQYF.

J is TRBJ1-5 and V is TRBV19; tentatively, D is TRBD1 (5 bases). The CDR3 sequence is 16 residues long. The germline V gene has CDR1 LNHDA and CDR2 SQIVND (reference sequence). The V and J ends lost 5 bases and 0 bases respectively, with 14 bases between them. CDR3 loop: CASSEQVAYSNQPQHF. The CDR3 DNA reads TGTGCCAGTAGTGAACAGGTAGCCTATAGCAATCAGCCCCAGCATTTT. Using reference TRBV19 and TRBJ1-5 for the parts outside the CDR3, the full variable domain is DGGITQSPKYLFRKEGQNVTLSCEQNLNHDAMYWYRQDPGQGLRLIYYSQIVNDFQKGDIAEGYSVSREKKESFPLTVTSAQKNPTAFYLCASSEQVAYSNQPQHFGDGTRLSIL.

This clonotype was recorded a few times. The chain's CDR3 is CSQRTGELFF. CDR3 DNA sequence: TGCAGCCAAAGGACCGGGGAGCTGTTTTTT. The gene calls are TRBV29-1 and TRBJ2-2; D gene ambiguous. Deletions cut 8 bases from V and 5 bases from J, with 6 bases between. The CDR3 consists of 10 residues. Germline loops: CDR1 SQVTM, CDR2 ANQGSEA.

The table lists this clonotype with many counts. The chain joins TRBV7-2 to TRBJ1-2; D is ambiguous. Trimming cost V 5 bases and J 0 bases, with 19 bases left between them. This CDR3 spans 17 amino acids. Per the germline V gene, CDR1 is SGHTA and CDR2 is FQGNSA. CDR3 DNA: TGTGCCAGCAGCCACAGAGGAACTTCACCGCCTAACTATGGCTACACCTTC. Translating it yields CASSHRGTSPPNYGYTF.

This clonotype appeared a few times. The V and J genes are TRBV4-2 and TRBJ1-5, with a possible D match to TRBD1 (5 bases). This CDR3 comprises 16 residues. Germline V CDR1 and CDR2: LGHNA, YNFKEQ. Trimming removed 4 bases at V and 4 bases at J, with 17 bases between. CDR3 sequence (DNA): TGTGCCAGCAGCCTGACCCCGACAGAGAGGAATCAGCCCCAGCATTTT. Translated: CASSLTPTERNQPQHF.

In this sample, this clonotype turned up many times. The chain uses TRBV6-9 and TRBJ1-1; 7 bases line up with TRBD1. The CDR3 spans 14 residues. Germline V gives CDR1 MNHGY, CDR2 SVAAGI. V shed 3 bases, J shed 1 base, and the junction held 2 bases outside the gene matches. The CDR3: CASSYDRANTEAFF. In nucleotides, the CDR3 is TGTGCCAGCAGTTACGACAGGGCGAACACTGAAGCTTTCTTT.

This clonotype came up many times. The chain joins TRBV7-9 to TRBJ2-3, with 7 bases fitting TRBD1. In germline, CDR1 is SEHNR, CDR2 FQNEAQ (reference sequence). The length of the CDR3 is 17 residues. J was trimmed by 4 bases and V by 6 bases; bases with no gene match: 16. For the CDR3, the DNA is TGTGCCAGCAGAAAAAGACAGGGACGGCAGGGCCCAGATACGCAGTATTTT. It translates to CASRKRQGRQGPDTQYF. Based on the CDR3 plus reference TRBV7-9 and TRBJ2-3, the full variable domain is DTGVSQNPRHKITKRGQNVTFRCDPISEHNRLYWYRQTLGQGPEFLTYFQNEAQLEKSRLLSDRFSAERPKGSFSTLEIQRTEQGDSAMYLCASRKRQGRQGPDTQYFGPGTRLTVL.

There are many counts of this clonotype. This rearrangement joins TRBV5-1 to TRBJ1-2; 8 bases map to TRBD1. V was clipped by 4 bases and J by 3 bases; unmatched bases: 5. The CDR3 sequence is 14 residues long. From germline, CDR1 is SGHRS and CDR2 YFSETQ. The CDR3 nucleotides are TGCGCCAGCAGCACAGGACAGGGAGACTATGGCTACACCTTC. As protein: CASSTGQGDYGYTF.

Only a few counts were recorded for this clonotype. The V and J genes are TRBV10-3 and TRBJ1-4, with 9 bases aligning to TRBD1. Germline loops: CDR1 ENHRY, CDR2 SYGVKD. The CDR3 consists of 15 residues. The ends lost 4 bases at V and 5 bases at J; junction bases unmatched: 5. CDR3 nucleotide sequence: TGTGCCATCAGTGGAGGACAGGGGCGGAATGAAAAACTGTTTTTT. It yields the protein CAISGGQGRNEKLFF.

This clonotype was counted many times. The chain has TRBV18 and TRBJ2-1; 12 bases agree with TRBD2. V gave up 2 bases and J gave up 10 bases; unmatched junction bases: 9. CDR1 is KGHSH, CDR2 LQKENI, per germline. This CDR3 is 16 amino acids long. CDR3 in amino acids: CASSPSSGGARREQFF. CDR3 bases: TGTGCCAGCTCACCATCTAGCGGGGGGGCCCGGAGGGAGCAGTTCTTC. The full variable domain, with the rest looked up from reference TRBV18 and TRBJ2-1, is NAGVMQNPRHLVRRRGQEARLRCSPMKGHSHVYWYRQLPEEGLKFMVYLQKENIIDESGMPKERFSAEFPKEGPSILRIQQVVRGDSAAYFCASSPSSGGARREQFFGPGTRLTVL.

There are many counts of this clonotype. This chain joins TRBV6-1 and TRBJ1-2, with D possibly being TRBD1 (5 bases). V was pared by 0 bases and J by 4 bases, with 9 bases between. CDR1 is MNHNS, CDR2 SASEGT, per germline. This CDR3 is built from 14 residues. CDR3 residues: CASSEAAGRYGYTF. Written as DNA, the CDR3 is TGTGCCAGCAGTGAAGCGGCAGGGCGCTATGGCTACACCTTC.